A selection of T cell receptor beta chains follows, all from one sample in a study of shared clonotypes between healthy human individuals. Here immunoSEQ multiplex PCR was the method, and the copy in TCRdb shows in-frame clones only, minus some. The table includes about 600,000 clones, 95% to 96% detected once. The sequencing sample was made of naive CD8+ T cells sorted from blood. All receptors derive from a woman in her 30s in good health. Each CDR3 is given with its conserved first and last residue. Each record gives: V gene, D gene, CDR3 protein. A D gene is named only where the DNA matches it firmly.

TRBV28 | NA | CASSLTSKGLNEQFF
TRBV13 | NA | CASSYRSEGSGELFF
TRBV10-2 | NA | CASSDGITLTGNEQFF
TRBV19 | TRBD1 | CASGLLGTGSDYTF
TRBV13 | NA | CASSLGGVGAYEQYF
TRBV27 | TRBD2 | CASSLSASGSFTGANVLTF
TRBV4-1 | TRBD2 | CASSYLAGGDFSYNEQFF
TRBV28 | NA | CASSPPGAGSMLAQYF
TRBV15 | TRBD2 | CATSRTSGRATGELFF
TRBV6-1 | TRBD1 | CASRERQGLRATNEKLFF
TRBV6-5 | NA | CASSYRTAIYNEQFF
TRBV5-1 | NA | CASSYEEGLLGTEAFF
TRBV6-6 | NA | CASSYPDSGEETQYF
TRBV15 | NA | CATSQPIVGSEAFF
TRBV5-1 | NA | CASSPDLADSGGYTF
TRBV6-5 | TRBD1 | CASSPRDRGQETQYF
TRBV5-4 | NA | CASSLANSPSYEQYF
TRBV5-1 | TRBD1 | CASSSDRTGSSYNEQFF
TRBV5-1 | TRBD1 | CASSEGQGAANEKLFF
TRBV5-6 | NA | CASSSLGGPLYF
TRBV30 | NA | CAWSVLEGSRAETQYF
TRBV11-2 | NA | CASSPTLHVGYEQYF
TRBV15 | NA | CATRGSHEQYF
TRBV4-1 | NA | CASSHPVESGSYNEQFF
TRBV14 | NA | CASSPRSRRYNEQFF
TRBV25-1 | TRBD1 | CASSAGQGLNEKLFF
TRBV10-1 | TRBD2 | CASSEGTSVHEQFF
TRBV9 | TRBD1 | CASSVEGTGVEKLFF
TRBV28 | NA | CASSLSPGTEAFF
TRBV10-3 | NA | CAISGGNWGSSYNEQFF
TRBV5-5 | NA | CASTNPGNEQFF
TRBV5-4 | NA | CASSVHSGGTEAFF
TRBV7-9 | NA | CASTPWVSRPGELFF
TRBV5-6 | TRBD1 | CASSLGDSYYEQYF
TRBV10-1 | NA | CASSNGRTDTQYF
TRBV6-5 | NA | CASSYSFPRVTGELFF
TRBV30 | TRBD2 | CAWGGLAGPYEQYF
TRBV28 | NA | CASSLSFPQYF
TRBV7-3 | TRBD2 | CASSLTGGLMNEQFF
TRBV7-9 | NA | CASSPARVRGEAFF
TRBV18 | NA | CASSPAGQGTLTYEQYF
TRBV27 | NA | CASSLGTLGETQYF
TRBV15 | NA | CATSRESAGSNQPQHF
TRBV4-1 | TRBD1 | CASSPRGWGEQFF
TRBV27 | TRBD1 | CASTVTGRNEQYF
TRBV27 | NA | CASSPRGLSEQYF
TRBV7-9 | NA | CASSRSEAFF
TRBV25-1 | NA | CASEGETYEQYF
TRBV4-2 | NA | CASSQEQGYNEQFF
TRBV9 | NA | CASSVKVSPPTEAFF
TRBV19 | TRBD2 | CASSPTSPERQFF
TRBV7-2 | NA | CASSLGRGLGNTIYF
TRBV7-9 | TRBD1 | CASSLGQGLFYEQYF
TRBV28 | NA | CASSLVAASTDTQYF
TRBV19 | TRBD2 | CASSPSGSHQETQYF